The 3 T cell receptor beta chains in this list originate from one sample, sequenced in a study of cytomegalovirus exposure and HLA in healthy donors. Use of 60 Vbeta and 13 Jbeta primers characterized the PCR. TCRdb's table, derived via immunoSEQ multiplex PCR, lists solely in-frame clones and lacks some. The data contain about 70,000 clones, around 74% of them singletons. The specimen sequenced was PBMCs. The source of these receptors is a human donor in good health.

The rearrangement links TRBV7-8 to TRBJ1-5, with TRBD1 matching 12 bases. Unmatched junction bases numbered 4, after V lost 5 bases and J lost 5 bases. The CDR3 length is 15 residues. Germline V gene lookup returns CDR1 SGHVS and CDR2 FQNEAQ. This chain's CDR3 is CASSTGTGGYQPQHF. DNA of the CDR3: TGTGCCAGCAGCACCGGGACAGGGGGCTATCAGCCCCAGCATTTT.

J is TRBJ2-3 and V is TRBV5-1; 13 positions match TRBD2. V dropped 4 bases and J dropped 6; count of bases not matched to a gene: 5. This CDR3 contains 15 residues. Per the germline V gene, CDR1 is SGHRS and CDR2 is YFSETQ. The CDR3 DNA reads TGCGCCAGCAGCCTGGGACTAGCGGGAACGGATACGCAGTATTTT. Its protein is CASSLGLAGTDTQYF.

This sequence joins TRBV30 and TRBJ1-1; the D gene is possibly TRBD1 (6 bases). The CDR3 is 13 residues long. V gave up 3 bases and J gave up 5 bases, with 13 bases separating them. Looked up from germline, CDR1 is GTSNPN and CDR2 is SVGIG (reference sequence). CDR3 DNA: TGTGCCTGGAGGATGGACAGCTTTACTGAAGCTTTCTTT. It is translated as CAWRMDSFTEAFF.